Sequencing of this T cell receptor (beta chain) was carried out in a study of response to subunit inactivated influenza vaccine. TCRdb passed the RT-PCR reads through MiXCR, listing each CDR3 protein once. The table includes roughly 570,000 distinct CDR3 sequences, 13% detected once. This clonotype was observed a handful of times. This clonotype was obtained from a man over 45 who received an inactivated influenza vaccine. This specimen was PBMCs from blood, taken about 40 days after vaccination.

This CDR3 is CSARDYEQFF. The CDR3, as DNA: TGCAGTGCTAGAGACTATGAGCAGTTCTTC. The rearrangement uses TRBV20-1 and TRBJ2-1; no firm D call. Germline V gene sequence: CDR1 DFQATT, CDR2 SNEGSKA (reference sequence). V was pared by 0 bases and J by 8 bases, with 2 bases between. This CDR3 is 10 amino acids long.